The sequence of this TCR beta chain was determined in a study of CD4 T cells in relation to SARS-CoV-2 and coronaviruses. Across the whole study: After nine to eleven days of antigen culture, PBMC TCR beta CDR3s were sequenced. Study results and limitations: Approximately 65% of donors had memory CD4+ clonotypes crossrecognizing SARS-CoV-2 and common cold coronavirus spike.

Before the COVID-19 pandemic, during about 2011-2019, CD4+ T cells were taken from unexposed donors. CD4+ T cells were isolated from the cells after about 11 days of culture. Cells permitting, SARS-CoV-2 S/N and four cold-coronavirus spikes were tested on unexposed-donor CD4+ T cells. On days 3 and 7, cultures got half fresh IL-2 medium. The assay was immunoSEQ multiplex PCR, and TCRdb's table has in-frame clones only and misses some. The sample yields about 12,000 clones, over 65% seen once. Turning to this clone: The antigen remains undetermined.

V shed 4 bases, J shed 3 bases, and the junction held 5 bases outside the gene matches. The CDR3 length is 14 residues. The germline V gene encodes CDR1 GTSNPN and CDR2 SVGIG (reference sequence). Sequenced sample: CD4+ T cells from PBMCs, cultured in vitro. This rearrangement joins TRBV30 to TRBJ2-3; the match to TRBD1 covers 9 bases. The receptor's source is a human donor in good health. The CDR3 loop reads CAWIRDRVTDTQYF. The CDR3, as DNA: TGTGCCTGGATTAGGGACAGGGTGACAGATACGCAGTATTTT.